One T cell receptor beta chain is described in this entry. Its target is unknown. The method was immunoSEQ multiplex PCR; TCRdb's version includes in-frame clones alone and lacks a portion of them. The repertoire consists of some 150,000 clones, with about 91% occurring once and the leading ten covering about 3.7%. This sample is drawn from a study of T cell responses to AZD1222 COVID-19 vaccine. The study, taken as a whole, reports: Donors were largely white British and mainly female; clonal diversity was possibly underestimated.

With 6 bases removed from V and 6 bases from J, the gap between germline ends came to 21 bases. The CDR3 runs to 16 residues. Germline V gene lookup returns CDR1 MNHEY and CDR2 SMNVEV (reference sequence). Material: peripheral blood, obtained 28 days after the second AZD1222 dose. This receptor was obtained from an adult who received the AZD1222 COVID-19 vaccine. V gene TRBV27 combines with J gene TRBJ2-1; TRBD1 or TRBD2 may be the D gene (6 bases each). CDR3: CASSPVGGGLINEQFF. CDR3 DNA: TGTGCCAGCAGCCCCGTAGGGGGAGGCCTCATCAATGAGCAGTTCTTC.